This T cell receptor beta chain comes out of a study of post-analysis software for immune sequencing data. Of note for this clonotype: Its antigen is unknown.

Presence of unique molecular identifiers characterized the TCR beta cDNA libraries. Each CDR3 protein is one row after TCRdb ran MiXCR on the PCR reads. Here the sample spans 600,000 to 750,000 distinct CDR3 sequences, roughly three fifths being singletons. This CDR3 is built from 15 residues. The germline CDR1 and CDR2 sequences are SGDLS and YYNGEE. J lost 5 bases, V lost 3 bases, and 10 bases had no gene match. Study results and limitations: The study found TRBV5-6, TRBV5-1 and TRBV20-1 among a few TRBV segments more frequent in patients than controls.

The receptor was isolated from a girl aged 2 to 10 with multiple sclerosis. The chain has TRBV9 and TRBJ2-5, with 7 bases lining up with TRBD1. Sequencing was carried out using blood. Here the CDR3 DNA reads TGTGCCAGCAGCGCCTCGACAGGGAACGGGGAGACCCAGTACTTC. Its translation is CASSASTGNGETQYF.